A single TCR beta chain is shown here with its context. Its antigen is undetermined. This entry belongs to a study of cytomegalovirus exposure and HLA in healthy donors. At the time of sampling, donors were nominally healthy, though unrecorded immune exposures were likely. Broader study findings: Reports state that TCR beta sequences accurately predicted most subjects' HLA-A and HLA-B alleles. Among CMV-associated TCR beta chains, most appeared HLA-restricted in a later analysis. TCR beta V- and J-gene trimming was later associated with a missense DCLRE1C variant.

V lost 2 bases, J lost 3 bases, and 5 bases lay in between. CDR1 is MDHEN, CDR2 SYDVKM, per germline. The CDR3 has 13 amino acids. The study ran its PCR with 60 Vbeta and 13 Jbeta primers. TCRdb keeps only in-frame clones here, not all; method: immunoSEQ multiplex PCR. This table has roughly 130,000 clones, around 84% appearing once. This TCR derives from a woman under 30 in good health and CMV-seropositive. Sequencing used PBMCs. The chain uses TRBV28 and TRBJ1-5; D not resolved. CDR3 coding DNA: TGTGCCAGCAGTTTACCACTCAATCAGCCCCAGCATTTT. Its translation: CASSLPLNQPQHF.